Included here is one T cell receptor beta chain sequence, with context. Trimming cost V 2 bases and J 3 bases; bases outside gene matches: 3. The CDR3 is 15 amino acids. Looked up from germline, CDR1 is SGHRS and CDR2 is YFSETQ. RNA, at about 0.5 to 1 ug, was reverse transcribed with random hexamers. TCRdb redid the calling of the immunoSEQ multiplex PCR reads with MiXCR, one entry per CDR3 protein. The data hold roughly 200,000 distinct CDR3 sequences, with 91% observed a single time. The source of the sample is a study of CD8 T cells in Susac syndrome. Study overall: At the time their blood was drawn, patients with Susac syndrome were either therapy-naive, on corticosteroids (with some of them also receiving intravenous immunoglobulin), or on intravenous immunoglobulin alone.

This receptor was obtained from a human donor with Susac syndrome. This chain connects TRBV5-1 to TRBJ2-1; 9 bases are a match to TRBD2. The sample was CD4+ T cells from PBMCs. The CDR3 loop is CASSLLAGLYNEQFF. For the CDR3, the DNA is TGCGCCAGCAGCTTACTAGCGGGCCTCTACAATGAGCAGTTCTTC.